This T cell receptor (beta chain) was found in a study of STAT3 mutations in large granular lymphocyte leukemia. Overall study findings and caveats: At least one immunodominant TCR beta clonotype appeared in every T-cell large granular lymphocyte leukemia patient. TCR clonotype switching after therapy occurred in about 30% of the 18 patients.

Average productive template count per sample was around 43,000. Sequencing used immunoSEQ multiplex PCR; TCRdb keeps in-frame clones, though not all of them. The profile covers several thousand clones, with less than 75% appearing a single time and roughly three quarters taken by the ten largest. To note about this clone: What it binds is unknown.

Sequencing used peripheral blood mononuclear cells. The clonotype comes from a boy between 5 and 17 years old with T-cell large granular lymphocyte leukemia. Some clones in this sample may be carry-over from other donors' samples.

This chain's CDR3 is CAWTGVRYGYTF. CDR3 DNA sequence: TGTGCCTGGACCGGTGTTCGGTATGGCTACACCTTC. The V gene is TRBV30, the J gene TRBJ1-2, with unresolved D. The CDR3 totals 12 residues. In germline, CDR1 is GTSNPN, CDR2 SVGIG (reference sequence). The V gene lost 4 bases and the J gene lost 5 bases, with 11 bases spanning the gap.